This section outlines one TCR beta chain sequence together with its context. Its specificity is not known. This specimen belongs to a study of cytomegalovirus exposure and HLA in healthy donors. Across the whole study: Falling in the Caucasian-associated ancestry cluster were 80% to 90% of a few hundred genotyped donors. The study's findings and limits: Analysis was carried out at a later point, and it linked a missense DCLRE1C variant to TCR beta V- and J-gene trimming.

The CDR3 is made up of 14 amino acids. Germline V lookup: CDR1 KGHSH, CDR2 LQKENI. The ends lost 6 bases at V and 5 bases at J; junction bases unmatched: 8. Use of 60 Vbeta and 13 Jbeta primers characterized the PCR. Clones were sequenced by immunoSEQ multiplex PCR, and TCRdb holds only the in-frame ones, with some missing. The sample records fewer than 200,000 clones, over 70% being singletons. The source of this sequence is a woman between 45 and 65 years old in good health and CMV-seropositive. This chain joins TRBV18 and TRBJ2-7; 9 bases match TRBD1. Sample: PBMCs. The CDR3 loop is CASSPGTGKNEQYF. In DNA form, the CDR3 reads TGTGCCAGCTCCCCCGGGACAGGGAAGAACGAGCAGTACTTC. Combining the CDR3 with reference TRBV18 and TRBJ2-7 gives the whole variable domain NAGVMQNPRHLVRRRGQEARLRCSPMKGHSHVYWYRQLPEEGLKFMVYLQKENIIDESGMPKERFSAEFPKEGPSILRIQQVVRGDSAAYFCASSPGTGKNEQYFGPGTRLTVT.